The clone carrying this T cell receptor beta chain was observed a few times. Its antigen is not identified. These data come from a study of T cell repertoires in cytomegalovirus infection. Whole-study context: Based on public TCR beta signatures, there were indications of CMV infection and of a matching HLA type. The study's findings and limits: There were HLA-C-restricted CMV-specific TCR beta clonotypes dominating the ex vivo response. Cumulated frequencies of public TCR beta families served to identify carriers of CMV plus the relevant HLA.

The CDR3 is made up of 15 amino acids. Deletions cut 0 bases from V and 0 bases from J, with 10 bases between. Germline V gene lookup returns CDR1 DFQATT and CDR2 SNEGSKA (reference sequence). Via MiXCR, TCRdb re-called the reads, giving one row per CDR3 protein. In the table there are 600,000 to 800,000 distinct CDR3 sequences, 20% to 25% of which are singletons. The rearrangement joins TRBV20-1 to TRBJ2-3; D unclear. The TCR comes from a human donor in good health (CMV status not recorded). Some clones in this sample may be carry-over from other donors' samples. Sequenced input: CD8+ T cells from PBMCs. The chain's CDR3 is CSARDFVDSTDTQYF. The DNA of the CDR3 is TGCAGTGCTAGAGATTTTGTCGACAGCACAGATACGCAGTATTTT.